This T cell receptor beta chain was sequenced for a study of cytomegalovirus exposure and HLA in healthy donors. Study-wide background: Assignment to the Caucasian-associated ancestry cluster applied to approximately 79% of the approximately 380 genotyped donors.

In germline, CDR1 is GTSNPN, CDR2 SVGIG (reference sequence). The V and J ends lost 5 bases and 7 bases respectively, with 11 bases between them. This CDR3 has 11 amino acids. This PCR relied on a set of 60 Vbeta primers and 13 Jbeta primers. Produced via immunoSEQ multiplex PCR; TCRdb's table is partial and in-frame only. The sample includes tens of thousands of clones. With respect to this clone: Its antigen is still unknown.

Study-level results: There were 150 to 200 TCR beta chains listed as cytomegalovirus-associated. CMV serostatus was the sole immune exposure data available. For most subjects, TCR beta sequences were reported to predict HLA-A and HLA-B alleles with accuracy.

V gene TRBV30 combines with J gene TRBJ1-1, with no clear D. The clonotype comes from a man aged 45 to 65 in good health and CMV-seropositive. Sequenced input: PBMCs. DNA of the CDR3: TGTGCCTGGTCTACGAGAGTTGAAGCTTTCTTT. Translation: CAWSTRVEAFF.